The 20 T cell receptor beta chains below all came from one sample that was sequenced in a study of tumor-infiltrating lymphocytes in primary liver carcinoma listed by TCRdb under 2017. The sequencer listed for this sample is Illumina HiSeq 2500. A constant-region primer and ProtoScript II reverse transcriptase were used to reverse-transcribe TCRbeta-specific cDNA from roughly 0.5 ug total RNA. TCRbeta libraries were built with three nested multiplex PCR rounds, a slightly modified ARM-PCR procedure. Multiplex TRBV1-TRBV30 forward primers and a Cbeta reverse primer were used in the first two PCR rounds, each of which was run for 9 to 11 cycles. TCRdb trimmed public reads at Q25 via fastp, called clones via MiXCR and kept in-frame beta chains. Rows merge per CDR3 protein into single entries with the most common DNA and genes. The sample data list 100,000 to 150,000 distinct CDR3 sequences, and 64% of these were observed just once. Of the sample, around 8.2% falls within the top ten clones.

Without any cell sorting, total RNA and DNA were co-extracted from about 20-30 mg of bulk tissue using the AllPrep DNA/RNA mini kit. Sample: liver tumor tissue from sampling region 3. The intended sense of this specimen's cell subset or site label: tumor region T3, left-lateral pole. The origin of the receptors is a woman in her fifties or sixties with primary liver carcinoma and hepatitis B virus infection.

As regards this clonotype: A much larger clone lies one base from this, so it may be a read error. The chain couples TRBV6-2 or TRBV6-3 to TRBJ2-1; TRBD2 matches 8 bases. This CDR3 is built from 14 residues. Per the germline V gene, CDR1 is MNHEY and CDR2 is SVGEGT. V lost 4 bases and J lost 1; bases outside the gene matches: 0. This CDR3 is CASSSGGSYNEQFF. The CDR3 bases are TGTGCCAGCAGTTCGGGGGGGTCCTACAATGAGCAGTTCTTC.

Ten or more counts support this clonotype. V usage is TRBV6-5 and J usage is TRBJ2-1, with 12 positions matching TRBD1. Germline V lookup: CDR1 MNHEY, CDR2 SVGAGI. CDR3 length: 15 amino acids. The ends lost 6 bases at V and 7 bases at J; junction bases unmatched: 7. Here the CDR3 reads CASRPGTGGYNEQFF. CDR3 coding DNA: TGTGCCAGCAGGCCCGGGACAGGGGGCTATAATGAGCAGTTCTTC.

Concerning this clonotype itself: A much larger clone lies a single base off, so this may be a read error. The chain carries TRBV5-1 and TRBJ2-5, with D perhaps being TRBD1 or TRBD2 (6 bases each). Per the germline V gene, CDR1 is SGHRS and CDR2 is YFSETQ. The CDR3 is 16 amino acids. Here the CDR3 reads CASSLVRGTQQETHYF. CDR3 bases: TGCGCCAGCAGCTTGGTCCGCGGGACACAACAAGAGACCCATTACTTC.

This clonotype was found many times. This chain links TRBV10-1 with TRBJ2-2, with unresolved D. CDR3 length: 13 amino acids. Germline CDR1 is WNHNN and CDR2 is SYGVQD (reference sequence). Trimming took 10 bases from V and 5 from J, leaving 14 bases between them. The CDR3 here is CATQRTETGELFF. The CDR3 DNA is TGCGCCACCCAGCGTACAGAGACCGGGGAGCTGTTTTTT.

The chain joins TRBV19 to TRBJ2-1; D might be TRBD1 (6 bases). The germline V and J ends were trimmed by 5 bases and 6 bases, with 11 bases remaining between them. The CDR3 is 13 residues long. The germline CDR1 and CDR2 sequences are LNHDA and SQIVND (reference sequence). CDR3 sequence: CASSFSRGNEQFF. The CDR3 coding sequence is TGTGCCAGTAGTTTCTCCAGGGGCAATGAGCAGTTCTTC.

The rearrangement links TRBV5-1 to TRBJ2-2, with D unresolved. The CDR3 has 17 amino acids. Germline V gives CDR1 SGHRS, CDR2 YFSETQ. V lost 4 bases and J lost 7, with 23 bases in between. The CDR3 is CASSPSMTRSYIGELFF. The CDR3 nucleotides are TGCGCCAGCAGCCCCTCCATGACGCGGAGTTACATCGGGGAGCTGTTTTTT.

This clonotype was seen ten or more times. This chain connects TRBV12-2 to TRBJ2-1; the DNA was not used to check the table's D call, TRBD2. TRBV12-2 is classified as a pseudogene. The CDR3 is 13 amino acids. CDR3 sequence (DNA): TGTGCAAGTCGCTTCACTACCCGCGCACAGCAGTTCTTC. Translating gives CASRFTTRAQQFF.

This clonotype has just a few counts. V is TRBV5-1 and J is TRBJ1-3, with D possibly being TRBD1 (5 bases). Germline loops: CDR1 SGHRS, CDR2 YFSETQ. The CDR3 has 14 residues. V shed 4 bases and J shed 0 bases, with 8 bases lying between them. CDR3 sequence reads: CASSQGNSGNTIYF. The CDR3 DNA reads TGCGCCAGCAGCCAGGGTAACTCTGGAAACACCATATATTTT.

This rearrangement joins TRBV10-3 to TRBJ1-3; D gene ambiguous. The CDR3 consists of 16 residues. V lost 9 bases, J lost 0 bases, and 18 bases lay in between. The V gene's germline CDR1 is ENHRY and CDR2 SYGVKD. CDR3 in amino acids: CAIAELLGISGNTIYF. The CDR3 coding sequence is TGTGCCATTGCGGAGCTTCTAGGGATCTCTGGAAACACCATATATTTT.

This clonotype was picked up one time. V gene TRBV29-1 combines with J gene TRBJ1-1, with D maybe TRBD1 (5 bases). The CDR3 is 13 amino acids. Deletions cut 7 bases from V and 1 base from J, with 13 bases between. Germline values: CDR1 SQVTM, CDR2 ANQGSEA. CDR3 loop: CSAVRGWNTEAFF. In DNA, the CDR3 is TGCAGCGCTGTCCGGGGCTGGAACACTGAAGCTTTCTTT.

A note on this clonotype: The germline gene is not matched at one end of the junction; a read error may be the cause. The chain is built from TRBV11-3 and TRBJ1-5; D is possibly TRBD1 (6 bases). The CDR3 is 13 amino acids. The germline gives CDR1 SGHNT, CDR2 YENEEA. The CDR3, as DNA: TGTGCCAGCAGCCCTGGACAGAATCAGCTCCACCTTTTT. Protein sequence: CASSPGQNQLHLF.

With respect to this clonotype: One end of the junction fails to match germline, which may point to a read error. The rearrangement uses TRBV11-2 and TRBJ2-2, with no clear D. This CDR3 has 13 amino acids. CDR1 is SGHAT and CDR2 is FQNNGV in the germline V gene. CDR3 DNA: TGTGCCAGCGGCAGAGAGAACATCGGGGAGCTGTTTTTT. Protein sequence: CASGRENIGELFF. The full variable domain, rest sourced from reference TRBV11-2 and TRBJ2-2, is EAGVAQSPRYKIIEKRQSVAFWCNPISGHATLYWYQQILGQGPKLLIQFQNNGVVDDSQLPKDRFSAERLKGVDSTLKIQPAKLEDSAVYLCASGRENIGELFFGEGSRLTVL.

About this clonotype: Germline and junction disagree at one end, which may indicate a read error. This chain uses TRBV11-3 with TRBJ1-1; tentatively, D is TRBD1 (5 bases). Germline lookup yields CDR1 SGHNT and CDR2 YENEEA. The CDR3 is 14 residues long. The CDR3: CASNRDGLKTEAFF. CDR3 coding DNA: TGTGCCAGCAACCGGGACGGCTTGAAGACTGAAGCTTTCTTT.

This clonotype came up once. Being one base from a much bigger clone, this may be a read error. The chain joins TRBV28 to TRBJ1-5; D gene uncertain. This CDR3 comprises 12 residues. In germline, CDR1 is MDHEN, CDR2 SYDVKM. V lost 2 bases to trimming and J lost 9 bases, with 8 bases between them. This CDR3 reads CASSLMARPQHF. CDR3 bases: TGTGCCAGCAGTTTAATGGCTCGGCCCCAGCATTTT.

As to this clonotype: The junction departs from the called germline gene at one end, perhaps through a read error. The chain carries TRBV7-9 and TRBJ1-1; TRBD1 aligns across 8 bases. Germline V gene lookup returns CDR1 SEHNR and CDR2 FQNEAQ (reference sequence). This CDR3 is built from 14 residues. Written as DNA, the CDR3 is TGTGCTAGCAGCACCCGGACAGGGAACACTGAAGCTTTCTTC. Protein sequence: CASSTRTGNTEAFF.

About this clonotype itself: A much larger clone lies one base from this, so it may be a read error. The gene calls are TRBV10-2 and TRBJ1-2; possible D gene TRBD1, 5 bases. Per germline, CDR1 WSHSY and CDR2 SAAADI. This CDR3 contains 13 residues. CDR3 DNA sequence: TGCGCCGGCAGGGAAGGAGGATTCTATGGCTACACCTTC. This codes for CAGREGGFYGYTF.

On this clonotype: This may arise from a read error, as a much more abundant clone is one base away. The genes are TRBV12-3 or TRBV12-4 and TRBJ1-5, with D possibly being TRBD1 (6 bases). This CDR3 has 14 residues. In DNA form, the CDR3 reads TGTGCCAGCAGTTTAGGACAGGAGTATCAGCCCCAGCGTTTT. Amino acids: CASSLGQEYQPQRF.

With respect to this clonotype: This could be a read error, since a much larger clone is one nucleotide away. CDR3 region: CTSRTSTDTQYF. DNA of the CDR3: TGTACCAGCAGAACTAGCACAGATACGCAGTATTTT. This chain connects TRBV7-8 to TRBJ2-3, with unresolved D. Germline values: CDR1 SGHVS, CDR2 FQNEAQ. The CDR3 has 12 residues.

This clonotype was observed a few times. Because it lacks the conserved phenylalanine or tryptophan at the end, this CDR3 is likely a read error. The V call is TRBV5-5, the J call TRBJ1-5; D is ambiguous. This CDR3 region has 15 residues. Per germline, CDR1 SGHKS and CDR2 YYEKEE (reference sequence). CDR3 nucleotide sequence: TGTGCCAGCAGCTTTGGGTCGGCGGGAAATCGGCCCCAGCATCTT. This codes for CASSFGSAGNRPQHL.

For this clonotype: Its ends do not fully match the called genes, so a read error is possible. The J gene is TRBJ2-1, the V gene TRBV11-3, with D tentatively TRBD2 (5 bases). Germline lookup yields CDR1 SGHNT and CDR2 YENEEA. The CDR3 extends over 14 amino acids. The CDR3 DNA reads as TGTGCCAGCAACACAGAGGGCGTAAACAATGAACAGTTCTTC. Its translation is CASNTEGVNNEQFF.